Presented here are 32 T cell receptor beta chains from one specimen sequenced in a study of OX40 agonist ivuxolimab in advanced cancers. Assay: immunoSEQ multiplex PCR; the TCRdb copy retains only in-frame clones and omits some. Of about 48,000 clones listed, 70% to 85% are singletons. Sequenced here: CD4+ or CD8+ T cells sorted from blood, sampled in a trial of the OX40 agonist ivuxolimab. Source of these receptors: an adult with an advanced solid tumor such as melanoma, head and neck, liver or kidney cancer.

The CDR3 loop is CASSSRGAGPQETQYF. CDR3 DNA: TGTGCCAGCAGCTCCCGGGGGGCGGGGCCCCAAGAGACCCAGTACTTC. The chain is built from TRBV7-2 and TRBJ2-5; possible D gene TRBD2, 7 bases. CDR3 length: 16 amino acids. Germline-derived CDR1 and CDR2 are SGHTA and FQGNSA. Deletions cut 4 bases from V and 1 base from J, with 16 bases between.

The chain couples TRBV7-2 to TRBJ2-3; D assignment may be TRBD1 or TRBD2 (5 bases each). The CDR3 runs 14 residues. The V and J ends lost 5 bases and 6 bases respectively, with 15 bases between them. Germline V gene lookup returns CDR1 SGHTA and CDR2 FQGNSA. CDR3 nucleotides: TGTGCCAGCAGCCCCGGGGCCGTACCTGATACGCAGTATTTT. Residues: CASSPGAVPDTQYF.

The J gene is TRBJ2-1, the V gene TRBV13, with 8 bases lining up with TRBD2. Germline V lookup: CDR1 PRHDT, CDR2 FYEKMQ (reference sequence). The CDR3 extends over 15 amino acids. With V trimmed by 5 bases and J by 9 bases, 12 bases remained unmatched. As DNA, the CDR3 is TGTGCCAGCAGCCCTCCCCGGGAGGGTAGGGGTGAGCAGTTCTTC. Protein sequence: CASSPPREGRGEQFF.

This clone was seen a single time. V gene TRBV29-1 combines with J gene TRBJ1-2; possible D gene TRBD1, 5 bases. From germline, CDR1 is SQVTM and CDR2 ANQGSEA. V shed 7 bases and J shed 7 bases, with 25 bases lying between them. There are 15 residues in the CDR3. CDR3 loop: CSAMGGVSTITGYTF. CDR3 nucleotide sequence: TGCAGCGCTATGGGGGGGGTCTCGACTATTACTGGCTACACCTTC.

This clone is medium-sized by share. This rearrangement joins TRBV28 to TRBJ2-1, with D tentatively TRBD2 (6 bases). This CDR3 contains 17 residues. V was shortened by 7 bases and J by 0 bases, with 19 bases between the two germline ends. Germline CDR1 and CDR2: MDHEN and SYDVKM. The CDR3 region has the DNA TGTGCCAGCACATTCGGGGGTTGGAGGAACTCCTACAATGAGCAGTTCTTC. Residues: CASTFGGWRNSYNEQFF.

The J gene is TRBJ2-5, the V gene TRBV27; 8 positions match TRBD2. The CDR3 covers 15 residues. The germline V gene has CDR1 MNHEY and CDR2 SMNVEV (reference sequence). Trimming at V came to 2 bases and at J to 5 bases, leaving 7 bases not matched to a gene. The CDR3 nucleotides are TGTGCCAGCAGTTTAGACGGGAGGGCCACGGAGACCCAGTACTTC. Translation: CASSLDGRATETQYF.

This chain uses TRBV5-4 with TRBJ2-3, with TRBD2 matching 12 bases. V was clipped by 7 bases and J by 4 bases; unmatched bases: 10. Germline CDR1 SGHNT, CDR2 YYREEE (reference sequence). The CDR3 sequence is 16 residues long. CDR3 region: CASSRGRLAGADTQYF. The CDR3 DNA sequence: TGTGCCAGCTCTAGGGGCCGACTAGCGGGGGCAGATACGCAGTATTTT.

The V call is TRBV11-2, the J call TRBJ2-6, with D unresolved. Germline CDR1 is SGHAT and CDR2 is FQNNGV. V was cut by 1 base and J by 1 base, with 5 bases left in between. This CDR3 contains 15 residues. The CDR3 nucleotides read TGTGCCAGCAGCTTAGCTGCGTCTGGGGCCAACGTCCTGACTTTC. Its protein is CASSLAASGANVLTF.

V is TRBV5-5 and J is TRBJ2-7; TRBD1 aligns across 9 bases. The CDR3 totals 15 residues. The J segment lost 0 bases and the V segment lost 1 base, leaving 2 bases of the junction unmatched. Germline assignment: CDR1 SGHKS and CDR2 YYEKEE (reference sequence). CDR3 sequence: CASSLSGQGSYEQYF. The CDR3 DNA reads TGTGCCAGCAGCTTGTCGGGACAGGGCTCCTACGAGCAGTACTTC.

The chain employs TRBV5-1 and TRBJ2-7; 9 nucleotides agree with TRBD2. The CDR3 consists of 17 residues. CDR1 is SGHRS, CDR2 YFSETQ, per germline. V lost 0 bases, J lost 3 bases, and 10 bases stayed unmatched. In DNA, the CDR3 is TGCGCCAGCAGCTTGGCCCTTGGGACTAGCTCCGGCTACGAGCAGTACTTC. Translating it yields CASSLALGTSSGYEQYF.

J is TRBJ2-5 and V is TRBV18; tentative D call: TRBD1 (6 bases). CDR3 length equals 15 residues. With 6 bases removed from V and 7 bases from J, the gap between germline ends came to 21 bases. The germline V gene encodes CDR1 KGHSH and CDR2 LQKENI. The CDR3 DNA sequence: TGTGCCAGCTCTCCTTCGACAGGAACAAGAGGGACCCAGTACTTC. Translation gives CASSPSTGTRGTQYF. The full variable domain, rest sourced from reference TRBV18 and TRBJ2-5, is NAGVMQNPRHLVRRRGQEARLRCSPMKGHSHVYWYRQLPEEGLKFMVYLQKENIIDESGMPKERFSAEFPKEGPSILRIQQVVRGDSAAYFCASSPSTGTRGTQYFGPGTRLLVL.

The gene calls are TRBV14 and TRBJ2-3; the match to TRBD1 covers 7 bases. In germline, CDR1 is SGHDN, CDR2 FVKESK. The junction had 9 bases not matched to a gene; V was cut back by 1 base and J by 2 bases. The CDR3 contains 17 residues. CDR3 DNA: TGTGCCAGCAGCCAAGGAACAGGGGCCGATTACACAGATACGCAGTATTTT. The encoded protein is CASSQGTGADYTDTQYF.

The DNA for the CDR3 is TGTGCCAGCAGGGGGGGACAGAGGAGAGAGACCCAGTACTTC. Translating gives CASRGGQRRETQYF. V gene TRBV28 combines with J gene TRBJ2-5, with D perhaps matching TRBD1 (7 bases). The CDR3 runs 14 residues. The V gene's germline CDR1 is MDHEN and CDR2 SYDVKM. Deletions cut 6 bases from V and 4 bases from J, with 15 bases between.

The chain joins TRBV7-2 to TRBJ2-2; D call uncertain. Germline V gene data show CDR1 as SGHTA and CDR2 as FQGNSA. The germline V and J ends were trimmed by 5 bases and 0 bases, with 1 base remaining between them. The CDR3 spans 12 residues. CDR3 region: CASSPNTGELFF. The CDR3 DNA follows: TGTGCCAGCAGCCCGAACACCGGGGAGCTGTTTTTT.

This clone appeared once. The J gene is TRBJ1-4, the V gene TRBV11-2; a possible D gene is TRBD1 (5 bases). V gave up 4 bases and J gave up 1 base, with 7 bases separating them. The CDR3 covers 14 residues. The germline CDR1 and CDR2 sequences are SGHAT and FQNNGV. CDR3 sequence: CASSSGRTNEKLFF. The DNA for the CDR3 is TGTGCCAGCAGCTCAGGGAGAACTAATGAAAAACTGTTTTTT.

This chain joins TRBV27 and TRBJ1-6, with D perhaps TRBD1 (6 bases). The germline V gene encodes CDR1 MNHEY and CDR2 SMNVEV (reference sequence). V was pared by 1 base and J by 16 bases, with 23 bases between. This CDR3 contains 16 residues. The CDR3 reads CASSLFPISPRTVLHF. The CDR3 bases are TGTGCCAGCAGTTTATTCCCTATATCGCCTCGGACAGTACTCCACTTT.

V and J are TRBV18 and TRBJ1-5, with D unclear. The CDR3 is 15 amino acids. Trimming cost V 0 bases and J 7 bases, with 13 bases left between them. Germline lookup yields CDR1 KGHSH and CDR2 LQKENI. The CDR3 reads CASSPPGGSGQPQHF. For the CDR3, the DNA is TGTGCCAGCTCACCACCGGGTGGATCGGGACAGCCCCAGCATTTT.

The CDR3 loop reads CASNRDSPYEQYF. The CDR3, as DNA: TGTGCCAGCAACCGGGACAGCCCCTACGAGCAGTACTTC. The V gene is TRBV28, the J gene TRBJ2-7; 7 nucleotides align to TRBD1. CDR3 length: 13 residues. Unmatched junction bases numbered 5, after V lost 7 bases and J lost 2 bases. The germline CDR1 and CDR2 sequences are MDHEN and SYDVKM.

This clone was detected once. The chain couples TRBV6-6 to TRBJ2-7, with TRBD2 matching 8 bases. Unmatched junction bases numbered 7, after V lost 3 bases and J lost 0 bases. The CDR3 runs 16 residues. The germline gives CDR1 MNHNY, CDR2 SVGAGI (reference sequence). The CDR3 coding sequence is TGTGCCAGCAGTTATGGCTCCGGGAGGGACTCCTACGAGCAGTACTTC. This sequence encodes CASSYGSGRDSYEQYF.

The chain has TRBV5-1 and TRBJ2-3; 8 bases agree with TRBD2. Germline CDR1 and CDR2: SGHRS and YFSETQ. The CDR3 is made up of 15 amino acids. V dropped 4 bases and J dropped 0; count of bases not matched to a gene: 4. This chain's CDR3 is CASSPGLVSTDTQYF. CDR3 DNA: TGCGCCAGCAGCCCGGGACTAGTTAGCACAGATACGCAGTATTTT. Looking up the rest from reference TRBV5-1 and TRBJ2-3 gives the full variable domain: KAGVTQTPRYLIKTRGQQVTLSCSPISGHRSVSWYQQTPGQGLQFLFEYFSETQRNKGNFPGRFSGRQFSNSRSEMNVSTLELGDSALYLCASSPGLVSTDTQYFGPGTRLTVL.

This clone has only one observation. CDR3 loop: CASSLLTGAKNIQYF. The CDR3, as DNA: TGTGCCAGCAGCTTATTAACAGGGGCCAAAAACATTCAGTACTTC. The V call is TRBV7-8, the J call TRBJ2-4; weak D call: TRBD1 (6 bases). In germline, CDR1 is SGHVS, CDR2 FQNEAQ. V lost 2 bases and J lost 1, with 9 bases in between. CDR3 size: 15 residues.

J is TRBJ2-7 and V is TRBV25-1, with D maybe TRBD1 (5 bases). Germline values: CDR1 MGHDK, CDR2 SYGVNS. The CDR3 contains 15 residues. Trimming pared 2 bases from V and 0 bases from J, leaving 11 bases between. CDR3 amino acids: CASSEGALSSYEQYF. The CDR3 DNA is TGTGCCAGCAGTGAAGGGGCCCTCAGCTCCTACGAGCAGTACTTC.

This sequence joins TRBV6-5 and TRBJ1-1; 8 bases align to TRBD1. CDR1 is MNHEY, CDR2 SVGAGI, per germline. J was trimmed by 3 bases and V by 0 bases; bases with no gene match: 0. The CDR3 extends over 14 amino acids. The CDR3 reads CASSYSTGDTEAFF. CDR3 in DNA: TGTGCCAGCAGTTACTCGACAGGGGACACTGAAGCTTTCTTT.

CDR3 in amino acids: CATSQGARVVTEAFF. In nucleotides, the CDR3 is TGTGCCACCTCCCAGGGGGCGCGCGTCGTCACTGAAGCTTTCTTT. The rearrangement uses TRBV2 and TRBJ1-1; TRBD1 agrees at 8 bases. Trimming cost V 10 bases and J 4 bases; bases outside gene matches: 14. Germline V lookup: CDR1 SNHLY, CDR2 FYNNEI. The CDR3 extends over 15 amino acids.

The rearrangement links TRBV5-1 to TRBJ2-3; D perhaps matches TRBD2 (5 bases). CDR3 length: 16 amino acids. Trimming shortened V by 0 bases and J by 1 base, and 12 bases separated the two germline ends. Germline lookup yields CDR1 SGHRS and CDR2 YFSETQ. CDR3 sequence (DNA): TGCGCCAGCAGCTTGGATCGGGCGGGCCGCACAGATACGCAGTATTTT. Protein: CASSLDRAGRTDTQYF.

The chain carries TRBV28 and TRBJ2-3; D gene unclear. This CDR3 region has 12 residues. V was pared by 5 bases and J by 7 bases, with 10 bases between. Per germline, CDR1 MDHEN and CDR2 SYDVKM. CDR3 DNA: TGTGCCAGCAGTCCGCACCCCCATACGCAGTATTTT. It yields the protein CASSPHPHTQYF. The full variable domain, rest sourced from reference TRBV28 and TRBJ2-3, is DVKVTQSSRYLVKRTGEKVFLECVQDMDHENMFWYRQDPGLGLRLIYFSYDVKMKEKGDIPEGYSVSREKKERFSLILESASTNQTSMYLCASSPHPHTQYFGPGTRLTVL.

The J gene is TRBJ2-2, the V gene TRBV5-6; D unresolved. Germline V gives CDR1 SGHDT, CDR2 YYEEEE. The V end was cut by 1 base, the J end by 4 bases, with 2 bases between. CDR3 length: 12 residues. As DNA, the CDR3 is TGTGCCAGCAGCTTGACCACCGGGGAGCTGTTTTTT. This sequence encodes CASSLTTGELFF.

The chain combines TRBV7-3 with TRBJ1-1; D may be TRBD1 (5 bases). The CDR3 has 15 residues. Trimming removed 5 bases from V and 0 bases from J, with 13 bases in between. The germline CDR1 and CDR2 sequences are SGHTA and FQGTGA. The CDR3 coding sequence is TGTGCCAGCAGCCTTGCCCCGACAGTGAACACTGAAGCTTTCTTT. Its protein product is CASSLAPTVNTEAFF. Full variable domain (remainder filled in from reference TRBV7-3 and TRBJ1-1): GAGVSQTPSNKVTEKGKYVELRCDPISGHTALYWYRQSLGQGPEFLIYFQGTGAADDSGLPNDRFFAVRPEGSVSTLKIQRTERGDSAVYLCASSLAPTVNTEAFFGQGTRLTVV.

The CDR3: CASTGGTEAFF. The DNA for the CDR3 is TGTGCCAGCACGGGTGGCACTGAAGCTTTCTTT. The V and J genes are TRBV28 and TRBJ1-1; D not certain. The germline gives CDR1 MDHEN, CDR2 SYDVKM. The CDR3 spans 11 residues. The ends were cut back, 7 bases at V and 4 bases at J, with 7 bases in the middle.

The chain employs TRBV7-6 and TRBJ2-5; TRBD2 matches 8 bases. CDR3 length equals 14 residues. The ends lost 6 bases at V and 4 bases at J; junction bases unmatched: 7. Per germline, CDR1 SGHVS and CDR2 FNYEAQ. CDR3: CASSTGGRVETQYF. The CDR3 DNA reads as TGTGCCAGCAGTACGGGGGGGCGGGTAGAGACCCAGTACTTC.

The chain couples TRBV30 to TRBJ2-7; no definite D call. The CDR3 length is 14 residues. Germline-derived CDR1 and CDR2 are GTSNPN and SVGIG (reference sequence). V shed 2 bases and J shed 4 bases, with 15 bases lying between them. For the CDR3, the DNA is TGTGCCTGGAGTACAGATGAAAACCTTTACGAGCAGTACTTC. Translation: CAWSTDENLYEQYF.

In nucleotides, the CDR3 is TGTGCCAGCAGCCGGGTGGGGGGCCAATACGAGCAGTACTTC. Residues: CASSRVGGQYEQYF. The chain carries TRBV7-8 and TRBJ2-7; D could derive from TRBD1 or TRBD2 (6 bases each). CDR1 and CDR2 (germline): SGHVS, FQNEAQ. The ends were cut back, 5 bases at V and 4 bases at J, with 15 bases in the middle. This CDR3 contains 14 residues.